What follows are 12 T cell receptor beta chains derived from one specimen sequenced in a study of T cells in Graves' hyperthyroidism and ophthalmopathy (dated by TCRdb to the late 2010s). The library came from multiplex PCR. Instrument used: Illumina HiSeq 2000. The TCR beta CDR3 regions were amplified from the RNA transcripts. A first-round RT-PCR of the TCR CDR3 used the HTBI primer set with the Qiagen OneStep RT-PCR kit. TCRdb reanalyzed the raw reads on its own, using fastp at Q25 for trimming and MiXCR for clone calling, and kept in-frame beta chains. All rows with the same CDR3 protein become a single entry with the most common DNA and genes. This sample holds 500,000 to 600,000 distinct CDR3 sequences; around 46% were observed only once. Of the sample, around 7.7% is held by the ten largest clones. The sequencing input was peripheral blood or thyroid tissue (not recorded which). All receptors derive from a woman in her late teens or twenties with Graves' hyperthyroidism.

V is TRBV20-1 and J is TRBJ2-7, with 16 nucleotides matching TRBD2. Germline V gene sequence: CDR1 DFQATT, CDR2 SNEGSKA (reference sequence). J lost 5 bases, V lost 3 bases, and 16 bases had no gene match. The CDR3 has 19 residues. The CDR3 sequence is CSASGNTGLAGGPTNEQYF. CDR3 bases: TGCAGTGCTAGCGGAAACACGGGACTAGCGGGAGGGCCTACTAACGAGCAGTACTTC.

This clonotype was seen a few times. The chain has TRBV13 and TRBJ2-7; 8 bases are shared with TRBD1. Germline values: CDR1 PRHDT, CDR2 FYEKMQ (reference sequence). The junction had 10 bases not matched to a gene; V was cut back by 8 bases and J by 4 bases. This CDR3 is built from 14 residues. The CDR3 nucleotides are TGTGCCAGCTCACCACAGGACAGGGTATACGAGCAGTACTTC. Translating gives CASSPQDRVYEQYF.

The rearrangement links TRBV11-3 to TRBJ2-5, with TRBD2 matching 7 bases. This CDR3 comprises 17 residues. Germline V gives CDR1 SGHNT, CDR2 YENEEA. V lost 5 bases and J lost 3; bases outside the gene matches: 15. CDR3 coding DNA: TGTGCCAGCAGCACACCCTTCTCAGCGGGACCGGAAGAGACCCAGTACTTC. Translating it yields CASSTPFSAGPEETQYF.

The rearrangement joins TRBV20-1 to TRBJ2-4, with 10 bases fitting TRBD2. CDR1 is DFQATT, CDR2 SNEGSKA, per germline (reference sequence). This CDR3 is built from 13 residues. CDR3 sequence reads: CSALAGEANIQYF. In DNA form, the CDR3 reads TGCAGCGCCCTAGCGGGAGAGGCAAACATTCAGTACTTC.

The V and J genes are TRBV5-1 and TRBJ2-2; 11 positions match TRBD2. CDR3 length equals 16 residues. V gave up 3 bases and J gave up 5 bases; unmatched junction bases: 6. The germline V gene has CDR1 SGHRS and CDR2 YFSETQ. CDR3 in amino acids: CASSYSGLAVTGELFF. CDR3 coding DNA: TGCGCCAGCAGCTATTCGGGACTAGCGGTTACCGGGGAGCTGTTTTTT.

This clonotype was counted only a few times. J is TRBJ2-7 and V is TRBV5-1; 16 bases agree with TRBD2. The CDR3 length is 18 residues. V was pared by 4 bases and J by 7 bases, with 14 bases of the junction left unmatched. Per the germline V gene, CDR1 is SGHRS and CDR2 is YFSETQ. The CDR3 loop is CASSLSGTSGRAVGEQYF. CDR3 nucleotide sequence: TGCGCCAGCAGCCTCTCCGGGACTAGCGGGAGGGCCGTCGGTGAGCAGTACTTC.

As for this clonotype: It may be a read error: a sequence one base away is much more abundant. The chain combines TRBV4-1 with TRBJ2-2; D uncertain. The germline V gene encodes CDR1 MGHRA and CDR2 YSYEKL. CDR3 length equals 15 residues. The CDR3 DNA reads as TGTGCCAGCAGCCAGGACCTTGTGGGGATCGGGGAGCTGTTTTTT. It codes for CASSQDLVGIGELFF.

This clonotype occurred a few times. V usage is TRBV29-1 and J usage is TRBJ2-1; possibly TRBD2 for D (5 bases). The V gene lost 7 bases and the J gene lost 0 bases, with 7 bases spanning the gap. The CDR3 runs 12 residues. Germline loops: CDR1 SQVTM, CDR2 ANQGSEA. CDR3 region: CSAEASYNEQFF. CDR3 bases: TGCAGCGCGGAGGCCTCCTACAATGAGCAGTTCTTC.

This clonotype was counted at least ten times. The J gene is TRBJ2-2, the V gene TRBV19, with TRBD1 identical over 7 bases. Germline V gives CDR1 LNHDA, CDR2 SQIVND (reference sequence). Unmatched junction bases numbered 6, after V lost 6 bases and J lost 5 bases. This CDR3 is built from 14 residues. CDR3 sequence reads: CASRDRSNTGELFF. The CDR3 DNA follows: TGTGCCAGTAGGGACAGGTCTAATACCGGGGAGCTGTTTTTT.

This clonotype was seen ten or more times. CDR3 protein: CASSLIGQGPYEQYF. The CDR3 nucleotides are TGTGCCAGCAGCTTAATTGGGCAGGGACCCTACGAGCAGTACTTC. The chain couples TRBV7-2 to TRBJ2-7; D tentatively fits TRBD1 or TRBD2 (5 bases each). V was cut by 2 bases and J by 2 bases, with 13 bases left in between. This CDR3 is 15 amino acids long. CDR1 SGHTA and CDR2 FQGNSA come from the germline V gene. The entire variable domain, with the rest obtained from reference TRBV7-2 and TRBJ2-7, is as follows: GAGVSQSPSNKVTEKGKDVELRCDPISGHTALYWYRQSLGQGLEFLIYFQGNSAPDKSGLPSDRFSAERTGGSVSTLTIQRTQQEDSAVYLCASSLIGQGPYEQYFGPGTRLTVT.

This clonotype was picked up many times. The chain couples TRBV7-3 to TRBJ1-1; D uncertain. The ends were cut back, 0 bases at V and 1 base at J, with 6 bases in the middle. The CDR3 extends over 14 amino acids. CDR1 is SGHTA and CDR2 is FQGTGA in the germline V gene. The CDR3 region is CASSLTPGNTEAFF. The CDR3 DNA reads TGTGCCAGCAGCTTAACGCCCGGGAACACTGAAGCTTTCTTT.

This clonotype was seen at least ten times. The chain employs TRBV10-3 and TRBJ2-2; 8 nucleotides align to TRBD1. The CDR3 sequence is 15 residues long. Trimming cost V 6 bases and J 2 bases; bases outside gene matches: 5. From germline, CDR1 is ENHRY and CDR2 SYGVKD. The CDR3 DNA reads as TGTGCCATCAGACCGGGACAGGCTAACACCGGGGAGCTGTTTTTT. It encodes CAIRPGQANTGELFF.